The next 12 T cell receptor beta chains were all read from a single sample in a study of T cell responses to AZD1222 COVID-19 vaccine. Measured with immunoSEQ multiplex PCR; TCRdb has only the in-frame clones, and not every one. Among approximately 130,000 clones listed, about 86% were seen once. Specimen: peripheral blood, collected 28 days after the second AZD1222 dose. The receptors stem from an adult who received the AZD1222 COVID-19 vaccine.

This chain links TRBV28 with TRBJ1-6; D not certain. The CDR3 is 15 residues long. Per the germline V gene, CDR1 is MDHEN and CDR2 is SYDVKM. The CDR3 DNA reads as TGTGCAACAGTACATCCCTCATTCGATAATTCACCCCTCCACTTT. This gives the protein CATVHPSFDNSPLHF. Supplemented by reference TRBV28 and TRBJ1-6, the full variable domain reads DVKVTQSSRYLVKRTGEKVFLECVQDMDHENMFWYRQDPGLGLRLIYFSYDVKMKEKGDIPEGYSVSREKKERFSLILESASTNQTSMYLCATVHPSFDNSPLHFGNGTRLTVT.

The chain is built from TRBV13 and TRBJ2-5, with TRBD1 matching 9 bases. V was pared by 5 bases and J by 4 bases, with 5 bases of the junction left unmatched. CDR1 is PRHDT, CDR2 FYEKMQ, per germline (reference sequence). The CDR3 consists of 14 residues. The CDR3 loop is CASSPGQGRETQYF. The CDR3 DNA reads TGTGCCAGCAGCCCGGGACAGGGACGAGAGACCCAGTACTTC.

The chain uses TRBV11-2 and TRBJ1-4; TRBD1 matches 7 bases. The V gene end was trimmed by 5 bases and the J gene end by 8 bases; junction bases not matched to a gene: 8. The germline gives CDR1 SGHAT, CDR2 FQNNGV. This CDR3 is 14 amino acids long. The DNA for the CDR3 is TGTGCCAGCAGCCTCCAGGGGGTACGGGAAAAACTGTTTTTT. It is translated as CASSLQGVREKLFF. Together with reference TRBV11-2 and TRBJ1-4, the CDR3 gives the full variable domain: EAGVAQSPRYKIIEKRQSVAFWCNPISGHATLYWYQQILGQGPKLLIQFQNNGVVDDSQLPKDRFSAERLKGVDSTLKIQPAKLEDSAVYLCASSLQGVREKLFFGSGTQLSVL.

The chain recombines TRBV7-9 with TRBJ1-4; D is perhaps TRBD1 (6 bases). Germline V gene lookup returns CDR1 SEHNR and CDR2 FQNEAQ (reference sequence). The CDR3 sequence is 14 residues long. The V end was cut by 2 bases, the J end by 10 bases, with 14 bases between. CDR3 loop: CASSLTDRPGKLFF. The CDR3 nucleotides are TGTGCCAGCAGCTTAACTGACAGGCCAGGAAAACTGTTTTTT.

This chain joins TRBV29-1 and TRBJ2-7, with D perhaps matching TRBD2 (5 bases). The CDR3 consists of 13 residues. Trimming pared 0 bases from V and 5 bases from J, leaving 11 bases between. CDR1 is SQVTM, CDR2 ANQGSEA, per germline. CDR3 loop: CSVEDEAGNEQYF. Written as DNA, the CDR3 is TGCAGCGTTGAAGATGAGGCGGGCAACGAGCAGTACTTC.

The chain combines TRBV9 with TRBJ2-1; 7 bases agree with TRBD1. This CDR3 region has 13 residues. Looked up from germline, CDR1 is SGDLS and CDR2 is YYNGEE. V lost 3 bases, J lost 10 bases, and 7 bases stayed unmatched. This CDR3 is CASSGDSRYEQFF. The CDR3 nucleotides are TGTGCCAGCAGCGGGGACAGCAGGTACGAGCAGTTCTTC.

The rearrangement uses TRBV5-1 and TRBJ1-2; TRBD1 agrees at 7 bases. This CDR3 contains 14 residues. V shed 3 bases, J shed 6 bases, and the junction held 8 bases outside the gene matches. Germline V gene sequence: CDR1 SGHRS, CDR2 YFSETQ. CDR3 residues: CASSYEKTGNGYTF. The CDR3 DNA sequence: TGCGCCAGCAGCTACGAAAAGACAGGGAATGGCTACACCTTC.

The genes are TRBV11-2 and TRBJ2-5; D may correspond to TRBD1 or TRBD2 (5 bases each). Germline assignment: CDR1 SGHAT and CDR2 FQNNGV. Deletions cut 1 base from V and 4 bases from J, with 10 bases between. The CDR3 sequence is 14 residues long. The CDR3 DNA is TGTGCCAGCAGCTTAGCACCAGGGAGAGAGACCCAGTACTTC. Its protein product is CASSLAPGRETQYF.

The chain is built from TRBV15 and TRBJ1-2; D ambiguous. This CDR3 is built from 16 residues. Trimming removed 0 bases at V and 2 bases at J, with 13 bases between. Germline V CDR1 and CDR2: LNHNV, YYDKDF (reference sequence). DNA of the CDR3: TGTGCCACCAGCAGAGATTGGGTAGCGGGGAACTATGGCTACACCTTC. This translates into CATSRDWVAGNYGYTF.

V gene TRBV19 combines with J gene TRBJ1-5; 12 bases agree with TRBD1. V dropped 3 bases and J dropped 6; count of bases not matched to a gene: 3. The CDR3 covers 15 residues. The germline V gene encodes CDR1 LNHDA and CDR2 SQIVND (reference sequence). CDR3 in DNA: TGTGCCAGTAGTATGGGACAGGGGGCTGTTCAGCCCCAGCATTTT. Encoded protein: CASSMGQGAVQPQHF.

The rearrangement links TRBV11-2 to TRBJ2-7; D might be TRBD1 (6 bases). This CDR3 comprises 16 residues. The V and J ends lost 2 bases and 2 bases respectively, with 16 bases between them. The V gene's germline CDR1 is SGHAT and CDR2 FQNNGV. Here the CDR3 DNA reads TGTGCCAGCAGCTTATTGGGTACAGGGATAGCCTACGAGCAGTACTTC. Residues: CASSLLGTGIAYEQYF.

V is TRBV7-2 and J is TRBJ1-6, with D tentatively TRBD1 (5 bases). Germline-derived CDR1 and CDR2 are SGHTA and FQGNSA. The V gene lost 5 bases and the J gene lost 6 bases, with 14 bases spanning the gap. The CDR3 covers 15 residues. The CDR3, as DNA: TGTGCCAGCAGCCTCGCCGAGGGGATTAATTCACCCCTCCACTTT. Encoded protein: CASSLAEGINSPLHF.